The 23 T cell receptor beta chains reported below all come from one sample, sequenced in a study of radiotherapy plus CTLA-4 blockade in lung cancer. Data came from immunoSEQ multiplex PCR; TCRdb stores just in-frame clones and leaves some out. The data hold 40,000 to 55,000 clones, with 86% observed a single time. The material was peripheral blood, obtained from a patient treated with radiotherapy plus ipilimumab. These receptors originate from a human donor with non-small cell lung cancer that progressed on radiotherapy plus ipilimumab. Some clones in this sample may be carry-over from other donors' samples.

The chain joins TRBV5-4 to TRBJ2-7; 8 nucleotides agree with TRBD2. This CDR3 has 17 residues. V gave up 2 bases and J gave up 0 bases; unmatched junction bases: 10. From germline, CDR1 is SGHNT and CDR2 YYREEE (reference sequence). The CDR3 DNA sequence: TGTGCCAGCAGCTTTATGGTACTACTAGCGGCCTCCTACGAGCAGTACTTC. As protein: CASSFMVLLAASYEQYF. The complete variable domain, with remaining parts taken from reference TRBV5-4 and TRBJ2-7, reads ETGVTQSPTHLIKTRGQQVTLRCSSQSGHNTVSWYQQALGQGPQFIFQYYREEENGRGNFPPRFSGLQFPNYSSELNVNALELDDSALYLCASSFMVLLAASYEQYFGPGTRLTVT.

The rearrangement joins TRBV27 to TRBJ1-5; TRBD1 is a possible D gene (5 bases). Trimming left V 6 bases short and J 7 bases short, with 16 bases between. The CDR3 spans 14 residues. Germline CDR1 reads MNHEY; CDR2 reads SMNVEV (reference sequence). The CDR3 region is CASREHTGAQPQHF. For the CDR3, the DNA is TGTGCCAGCAGAGAGCATACAGGCGCCCAGCCCCAGCATTTT.

The chain uses TRBV30 and TRBJ1-6, with a possible D match to TRBD1 (5 bases). The CDR3 is 13 residues long. CDR1 and CDR2 (germline): GTSNPN, SVGIG (reference sequence). V was clipped by 7 bases and J by 9 bases, with 16 bases between them. The CDR3 protein is CASLDSFGSPLHF. CDR3 nucleotide sequence: TGTGCCTCATTAGACAGCTTCGGTTCACCCCTCCACTTT.

This chain connects TRBV5-3 to TRBJ1-4; 9 bases agree with TRBD1. TRBV5-3 is an open reading frame whose function is uncertain. CDR3 size: 15 residues. J was trimmed by 8 bases and V by 1 base; bases with no gene match: 6. In DNA, the CDR3 is TGTGCCAGAAGCTTGAGGGAGGACAGGGGAGAAAAACTGTTTTTT. This encodes CARSLREDRGEKLFF.

CDR3 in amino acids: CASTSISGGGPDTQYF. CDR3 in DNA: TGTGCCAGCACGTCCATTAGCGGGGGGGGTCCAGATACGCAGTATTTT. This rearrangement joins TRBV7-6 to TRBJ2-3, with 11 bases that match TRBD2. This CDR3 spans 16 amino acids. The germline V gene encodes CDR1 SGHVS and CDR2 FNYEAQ. The junction had 10 bases not matched to a gene; V was cut back by 7 bases and J by 4 bases.

This chain uses TRBV30 with TRBJ1-2; D perhaps matches TRBD1 (6 bases). The CDR3 contains 15 residues. V lost 0 bases, J lost 0 bases, and 11 bases lay in between. CDR1 GTSNPN and CDR2 SVGIG come from the germline V gene (reference sequence). The CDR3 here is CAWSVRDTTNYGYTF. In DNA, the CDR3 is TGTGCCTGGAGTGTCCGGGACACCACTAACTATGGCTACACCTTC.

V usage is TRBV30 and J usage is TRBJ2-7; 10 bases fit TRBD1. Germline V gene data show CDR1 as GTSNPN and CDR2 as SVGIG (reference sequence). The CDR3 contains 19 residues. V was clipped by 0 bases and J by 6 bases; unmatched bases: 20. The CDR3, as DNA: TGTGCCTGGAGTGTACCTCCGGGACAGGGGACGAGTCGGAGGTCCGAGCAGTACTTC. As protein: CAWSVPPGQGTSRRSEQYF.

This rearrangement joins TRBV7-6 to TRBJ2-5, with 8 bases that match TRBD1. The germline V gene has CDR1 SGHVS and CDR2 FNYEAQ. Germline trimming cut 7 bases from V and 6 bases from J; bases unmatched to any gene: 10. This CDR3 has 14 amino acids. The CDR3 DNA sequence: TGTGCCAGCACCTCCGGACAGGGCTGGCAGACCCAGTACTTC. As protein: CASTSGQGWQTQYF.

The chain's CDR3 is CASSTSGRAPYEQYF. In DNA form, the CDR3 reads TGTGCCAGCAGCACTAGCGGGAGGGCACCCTACGAGCAGTACTTC. V gene TRBV7-2 combines with J gene TRBJ2-7; TRBD2 aligns across 13 bases. V dropped 5 bases and J dropped 2; count of bases not matched to a gene: 3. The CDR3 totals 15 residues. Germline values: CDR1 SGHTA, CDR2 FQGNSA.

The chain uses TRBV15 and TRBJ2-7; D is unclear. Trimming took off 0 bases at V and 0 bases at J, with 12 bases between the two ends. The CDR3 runs to 16 residues. The germline V gene encodes CDR1 LNHNV and CDR2 YYDKDF (reference sequence). CDR3 coding DNA: TGTGCCACCAGCAGAGATAGGAGTCTTTACTCCTACGAGCAGTACTTC. As protein: CATSRDRSLYSYEQYF.

This clone was detected only once. The V and J genes are TRBV13 and TRBJ2-5; 11 bases are a match to TRBD2. After removal of 0 bases from V and 4 bases from J, the junction contained 4 bases not matched to a gene. The CDR3 is 16 amino acids. CDR1 is PRHDT and CDR2 is FYEKMQ in the germline V gene (reference sequence). DNA for the CDR3: TGTGCCAGCAGCTTAGGACTAGCGGGAGAGAGAGAGACCCAGTACTTC. The encoded protein is CASSLGLAGERETQYF.

The J gene is TRBJ1-1, the V gene TRBV18; D gene uncertain. The CDR3 is 11 amino acids. In germline, CDR1 is KGHSH, CDR2 LQKENI. V lost 6 bases, J lost 9 bases, and 11 bases lay in between. CDR3 sequence reads: CASSPKEKAFF. The CDR3 bases are TGTGCCAGCTCTCCTAAAGAGAAAGCTTTCTTT.

This rearrangement joins TRBV7-2 to TRBJ2-1; D call uncertain. Germline CDR1 and CDR2: SGHTA and FQGNSA. The CDR3 contains 14 residues. With 4 bases removed from V and 7 bases from J, the gap between germline ends came to 14 bases. The CDR3 nucleotides read TGTGCCAGCAGCTCCCTGGCAGCGAAAAATGAGCAGTTCTTC. Amino acids: CASSSLAAKNEQFF.

This chain uses TRBV15 with TRBJ1-1; D is unclear. V was pared by 1 base and J by 7 bases, with 10 bases between. The V gene's germline CDR1 is LNHNV and CDR2 YYDKDF (reference sequence). This CDR3 is built from 13 residues. CDR3 bases: TGTGCCACCAGCAGAGCGGACTGGAGTGAAGCTTTCTTT. Its translation: CATSRADWSEAFF. Together with reference TRBV15 and TRBJ1-1, the CDR3 gives the full variable domain: DAMVIQNPRYQVTQFGKPVTLSCSQTLNHNVMYWYQQKSSQAPKLLFHYYDKDFNNEADTPDNFQSRRPNTSFCFLDIRSPGLGDTAMYLCATSRADWSEAFFGQGTRLTVV.

This chain links TRBV18 with TRBJ2-7; D is possibly TRBD1 (5 bases). Germline V gives CDR1 KGHSH, CDR2 LQKENI. This CDR3 is built from 14 residues. Trimming took off 2 bases at V and 2 bases at J, with 10 bases between the two ends. CDR3 nucleotide sequence: TGTGCCAGCTCACCAAGGGGCAGAGCCTACGAGCAGTACTTC. Its translation is CASSPRGRAYEQYF.

This clone was found a few times. This rearrangement joins TRBV11-1 to TRBJ2-7; 8 bases agree with TRBD1. This CDR3 has 14 residues. The V gene's germline CDR1 is SGHAT and CDR2 FQDESV (reference sequence). V trimming: 8 bases; J trimming: 4 bases; junction bases outside the gene matches: 10. The CDR3: CASRNLRQGYEQYF. CDR3 coding DNA: TGTGCCAGCCGCAATCTCCGACAGGGGTACGAGCAGTACTTC.

The V gene is TRBV5-1, the J gene TRBJ1-3, with TRBD1 as a possible D gene (5 bases). With 0 bases removed from V and 2 bases from J, the gap between germline ends came to 9 bases. CDR3 size: 15 residues. Per the germline V gene, CDR1 is SGHRS and CDR2 is YFSETQ. This CDR3 reads CASSLESGAGNTIYF. The CDR3 nucleotides read TGCGCCAGCAGCTTGGAATCGGGGGCTGGAAACACCATATATTTT.

This chain joins TRBV29-1 and TRBJ2-1; D is possibly TRBD2 (6 bases). The CDR3 loop spans 14 amino acids. Germline loops: CDR1 SQVTM, CDR2 ANQGSEA. V lost 0 bases, J lost 7 bases, and 13 bases lay in between. CDR3 DNA: TGCAGCGTTGAAGATCGCGGGGAGTTGAATGAGCAGTTCTTC. Protein product: CSVEDRGELNEQFF.

The rearrangement uses TRBV6-5 and TRBJ2-3, with 10 bases aligning to TRBD1. Germline V gene sequence: CDR1 MNHEY, CDR2 SVGAGI. Trimming at V came to 6 bases and at J to 6 bases, leaving 6 bases not matched to a gene. This CDR3 contains 14 residues. The CDR3 protein is CASRFGTGVDTQYF. CDR3 nucleotide sequence: TGTGCCAGCAGGTTCGGGACAGGGGTCGATACGCAGTATTTT.

This chain uses TRBV4-3 with TRBJ2-2, with 9 nucleotides matching TRBD2. Germline values: CDR1 LGHNA, CDR2 YSLEER. The V gene end was trimmed by 0 bases and the J gene end by 4 bases; junction bases not matched to a gene: 3. This CDR3 region has 16 residues. The CDR3 spells CASSQDPAGGTGELFF. CDR3 nucleotide sequence: TGCGCCAGCAGCCAAGATCCAGCGGGAGGCACCGGGGAGCTGTTTTTT.

The chain links TRBV18 to TRBJ2-7, with 8 bases lining up with TRBD1. This CDR3 has 14 amino acids. The J segment lost 6 bases and the V segment lost 5 bases, leaving 9 bases of the junction unmatched. Germline loops: CDR1 KGHSH, CDR2 LQKENI. In nucleotides, the CDR3 is TGTGCCAGCTCAACGACAGGGGTTACGGGCGAGCAGTACTTC. This gives the protein CASSTTGVTGEQYF. The full variable domain, with the rest looked up from reference TRBV18 and TRBJ2-7, is NAGVMQNPRHLVRRRGQEARLRCSPMKGHSHVYWYRQLPEEGLKFMVYLQKENIIDESGMPKERFSAEFPKEGPSILRIQQVVRGDSAAYFCASSTTGVTGEQYFGPGTRLTVT.

The V and J genes are TRBV6-5 and TRBJ2-7; 8 bases line up with TRBD1. CDR3 length equals 14 residues. Germline lookup yields CDR1 MNHEY and CDR2 SVGAGI. The V gene end was trimmed by 6 bases and the J gene end by 3 bases; junction bases not matched to a gene: 7. CDR3 sequence (DNA): TGTGCCAGCAGAAGACAGGGGACCCTCTACGAGCAGTACTTC. It specifies CASRRQGTLYEQYF.

The rearrangement uses TRBV7-7 and TRBJ2-5; D possibly corresponds to TRBD2 (6 bases). Trimming took 5 bases from V and 5 from J, leaving 21 bases between them. The CDR3 runs to 16 residues. Germline values: CDR1 SSHAT, CDR2 FNYEAQ (reference sequence). The CDR3 DNA reads TGTGCCAGCAGCCCTTCGAGGGCGGGGATTGGGGAGACCCAGTACTTC. Translated, it gives CASSPSRAGIGETQYF.